Listed below are T cell receptor beta chains from one sample, sequenced in a study of cytomegalovirus exposure and HLA in healthy donors. Clones were read by immunoSEQ multiplex PCR, and TCRdb kept only the in-frame ones, dropping some. The sample has about 160,000 clones. The sequenced material came from PBMCs. These receptor sequences come from a man in his thirties or forties in good health and CMV-seronegative. Both conserved end residues are trimmed from each CDR3. Fields, in order: V gene, J gene, CDR3 protein.

TRBV28,TRBJ1-2,ASSILVWEAT
TRBV7-9,TRBJ1-1,ASSLETGGGTEAF
TRBV29-1,TRBJ1-3,SVVAGGGNTIY
TRBV19,TRBJ1-2,ASRDSIPYGYT
TRBV28,TRBJ1-2,ASSLDSVYGYT
TRBV5-1,TRBJ1-2,ASSSGQAAYGYT
TRBV18,TRBJ1-4,ASSPEHATNEKLF
TRBV19,TRBJ2-2,ASMGPPPGNTGELF
TRBV7-2,TRBJ2-1,ASSINRRNEQF
TRBV19,TRBJ2-7,ASSIGGLSYEQY
TRBV7-2,TRBJ2-1,ASILGGVSGTYNEQF
TRBV6-5,TRBJ2-4,ASSPLGASGNIQY
TRBV5-8,TRBJ2-5,ASTLAGEGSGETQY
TRBV5-1,TRBJ2-5,ASSLTGGELQETQY
TRBV19,TRBJ2-2,ASSPALGRTNTGELF